A selection of T cell receptor beta chains follows, all from one sample in a study of blood T cell repertoires in COVID-19. Data came from immunoSEQ multiplex PCR; TCRdb stores just in-frame clones and leaves some out. The sample lists approximately 200,000 clones; 86% were seen once. The sample consisted of PBMCs or T cells enriched from blood (not recorded which). The receptor source for this set is a woman in her thirties who had recovered from COVID-19. Each CDR3 is given with its conserved first and last residue. The D gene is left open where the match is weak. Size is omitted from some rows. Given values are once, few, many or a class for expanded clones.

len: 11
j_gene: TRBJ1-2
abundance: .
d_gene: .
v_gene: TRBV20-1
CDR3aa: CSATQGYGYTF
CDR3nt: TGCAGTGCTACCCAGGGGTATGGCTACACCTTC

len: 17
j_gene: TRBJ1-1
abundance: .
d_gene: TRBD1
v_gene: TRBV5-1
CDR3aa: CASSLGGTGGMNTEAFF
CDR3nt: TGCGCCAGCAGCTTGGGAGGGACAGGGGGGATGAACACTGAAGCTTTCTTT

len: 18
j_gene: TRBJ2-5
abundance: .
d_gene: TRBD2
v_gene: TRBV6-1
CDR3aa: CASSDRFRTSGNQETQYF
CDR3nt: TGTGCCAGCAGTGACCGATTTCGGACTAGCGGAAACCAAGAGACCCAGTACTTC

len: 15
j_gene: TRBJ2-5
abundance: .
d_gene: .
v_gene: TRBV9
CDR3aa: CASSVGEHTQETQYF
CDR3nt: TGTGCCAGCAGCGTTGGAGAGCACACACAAGAGACCCAGTACTTC

len: 13
j_gene: TRBJ2-7
abundance: .
d_gene: TRBD2
v_gene: TRBV9
CDR3aa: CASSTGLSGEQYF
CDR3nt: TGTGCCAGCAGCACGGGACTATCTGGCGAGCAGTACTTC

len: 15
j_gene: TRBJ2-3
abundance: .
d_gene: TRBD2
v_gene: TRBV7-9
CDR3aa: CASSHTGGRTDTQYF
CDR3nt: TGTGCCAGCAGCCATACGGGAGGGCGTACAGATACGCAGTATTTT

len: 16
j_gene: TRBJ1-6
abundance: .
d_gene: .
v_gene: TRBV3-1/TRBV3-2
CDR3aa: CASSLSRAPNNSPLHF
CDR3nt: TGTGCCAGCAGCCTCAGCAGGGCCCCTAATAATTCACCCCTCCACTTT

len: 14
j_gene: TRBJ2-7
abundance: .
d_gene: TRBD2
v_gene: TRBV19
CDR3aa: CASSMLAGLDEQYF
CDR3nt: TGTGCCAGTAGTATGCTAGCGGGACTGGACGAGCAGTACTTC

len: 15
j_gene: TRBJ2-7
abundance: .
d_gene: TRBD1
v_gene: TRBV28
CDR3aa: CAAELGGQGAGEQYF
CDR3nt: TGTGCCGCCGAACTGGGGGGACAGGGGGCAGGAGAGCAGTACTTC

len: 17
j_gene: TRBJ2-3
abundance: .
d_gene: TRBD2
v_gene: TRBV28
CDR3aa: CASSLFSAGGEADTQYF
CDR3nt: TGTGCCAGCAGCCTGTTTAGTGCGGGAGGAGAGGCAGATACGCAGTATTTT

len: 13
j_gene: TRBJ1-1
abundance: .
d_gene: .
v_gene: TRBV5-1
CDR3aa: CASSLVEDTEAFF
CDR3nt: TGCGCCAGCAGCTTGGTGGAGGACACTGAAGCTTTCTTT

len: 18
j_gene: TRBJ2-7
abundance: .
d_gene: TRBD2
v_gene: TRBV11-2
CDR3aa: CASSLVGGLAGPSYEQYF
CDR3nt: TGTGCCAGCAGCTTAGTGGGAGGACTAGCGGGTCCCTCCTACGAGCAGTACTTC

len: 15
j_gene: TRBJ1-2
abundance: .
d_gene: .
v_gene: TRBV5-5
CDR3aa: CASSSTGQSLYGYTF
CDR3nt: TGTGCCAGCAGCTCAACCGGACAGAGCCTCTATGGCTACACCTTC

len: 16
j_gene: TRBJ2-5
abundance: .
d_gene: TRBD2
v_gene: TRBV5-1
CDR3aa: CASSAKTSGSTETQYF
CDR3nt: TGCGCCAGCAGCGCTAAGACTAGCGGGAGTACAGAGACCCAGTACTTC

len: 13
j_gene: TRBJ1-1
abundance: .
d_gene: TRBD1
v_gene: TRBV27
CDR3aa: CASSFRRGTEAFF
CDR3nt: TGTGCCAGCAGTTTTCGCAGGGGGACTGAAGCTTTCTTT

len: 15
j_gene: TRBJ1-3
abundance: .
d_gene: .
v_gene: TRBV19
CDR3aa: CASSIGQISGNTIYF
CDR3nt: TGTGCCAGTAGTATAGGGCAGATCTCTGGAAACACCATATATTTT

len: 12
j_gene: TRBJ2-1
abundance: .
d_gene: .
v_gene: TRBV5-4
CDR3aa: CASSLVLNEQFF
CDR3nt: TGTGCCAGCAGCTTGGTCCTCAATGAGCAGTTCTTC

len: 14
j_gene: TRBJ2-7
abundance: .
d_gene: .
v_gene: TRBV27
CDR3aa: CASSLSGQLYEQYF
CDR3nt: TGTGCCAGCAGTTTATCTGGACAACTCTACGAGCAGTACTTC

len: 13
j_gene: TRBJ2-5
abundance: once
d_gene: .
v_gene: TRBV11-2
CDR3aa: CASTVLGGETQYF
CDR3nt: TGTGCCAGCACCGTTCTCGGCGGAGAGACCCAGTACTTC

len: 13
j_gene: TRBJ2-7
abundance: .
d_gene: .
v_gene: TRBV5-6
CDR3aa: CASSGTLSYEQYF
CDR3nt: TGTGCCAGCAGCGGGACTCTTAGCTACGAGCAGTACTTC

len: 19
j_gene: TRBJ2-3
abundance: .
d_gene: TRBD2
v_gene: TRBV7-9
CDR3aa: CASSLPRTSGSLSTDTQYF
CDR3nt: TGTGCCAGCAGCTTACCCCGGACTAGCGGGAGTCTAAGCACAGATACGCAGTATTTT

len: 11
j_gene: TRBJ2-1
abundance: .
d_gene: TRBD2
v_gene: TRBV20-1
CDR3aa: CSAPLAGEQFF
CDR3nt: TGCAGTGCCCCCCTAGCGGGTGAGCAGTTCTTC

len: 12
j_gene: TRBJ2-1
abundance: once
d_gene: .
v_gene: TRBV5-8
CDR3aa: CASSYSGNEQFF
CDR3nt: TGTGCCAGCAGCTACAGTGGCAATGAGCAGTTCTTC

len: 15
j_gene: TRBJ2-7
abundance: .
d_gene: .
v_gene: TRBV5-6
CDR3aa: CASSFLGGESYEQYF
CDR3nt: TGTGCCAGCAGCTTCTTAGGCGGCGAATCCTACGAGCAGTACTTC

len: 16
j_gene: TRBJ2-1
abundance: .
d_gene: .
v_gene: TRBV29-1
CDR3aa: CSVEDPMGPKYNEQFF
CDR3nt: TGCAGCGTTGAAGATCCAATGGGGCCTAAATACAATGAGCAGTTCTTC

len: 14
j_gene: TRBJ2-3
abundance: .
d_gene: .
v_gene: TRBV2
CDR3aa: CASSDFGGTDTQYF
CDR3nt: TGTGCCAGCAGTGATTTCGGGGGCACAGATACGCAGTATTTT

len: 12
j_gene: TRBJ1-2
abundance: .
d_gene: .
v_gene: TRBV7-9
CDR3aa: CASSRQGYGYTF
CDR3nt: TGTGCCAGCAGCCGCCAGGGCTATGGCTACACCTTC

len: 15
j_gene: TRBJ1-5
abundance: .
d_gene: TRBD1
v_gene: TRBV25-1
CDR3aa: CASSESGTENQPQHF
CDR3nt: TGTGCCAGCAGTGAATCTGGGACAGAGAATCAGCCCCAGCATTTT

len: 12
j_gene: TRBJ2-7
abundance: .
d_gene: .
v_gene: TRBV28
CDR3aa: CASSPPGYEQYF
CDR3nt: TGTGCCAGCAGTCCGCCAGGATACGAGCAGTACTTC

len: 15
j_gene: TRBJ1-2
abundance: .
d_gene: .
v_gene: TRBV2
CDR3aa: CASGRAGARSNGYTF
CDR3nt: TGTGCCAGCGGGAGGGCCGGGGCGCGTTCGAATGGCTACACCTTC

len: 15
j_gene: TRBJ1-5
abundance: .
d_gene: .
v_gene: TRBV3-1/TRBV3-2
CDR3aa: CASSLGGEYNQPQHF
CDR3nt: TGTGCCAGCAGCCTAGGAGGAGAATATAATCAGCCCCAGCATTTT

len: 13
j_gene: TRBJ2-2
abundance: .
d_gene: .
v_gene: TRBV2
CDR3aa: CASSPRDTGELFF
CDR3nt: TGTGCCAGCAGCCCACGGGACACCGGGGAGCTGTTTTTT

len: 13
j_gene: TRBJ1-6
abundance: .
d_gene: TRBD1
v_gene: TRBV12-3/TRBV12-4
CDR3aa: CASRDRDSSPLHF
CDR3nt: TGTGCCAGCAGGGACAGGGACAGTTCACCCCTCCACTTT

len: 16
j_gene: TRBJ2-1
abundance: .
d_gene: TRBD2
v_gene: TRBV7-3
CDR3aa: CASSLNGGRGYNEQFF
CDR3nt: TGTGCCAGCAGCTTAAATGGCGGGAGAGGGTACAATGAGCAGTTCTTC

len: 13
j_gene: TRBJ2-7
abundance: once
d_gene: TRBD2
v_gene: TRBV10-2
CDR3aa: CASESSGAYEQYF
CDR3nt: TGCGCCAGCGAGTCTAGCGGAGCCTACGAGCAGTACTTC

len: 16
j_gene: TRBJ2-1
abundance: .
d_gene: TRBD2
v_gene: TRBV6-1
CDR3aa: CASSARGASGMNEQFF
CDR3nt: TGTGCCAGCAGTGCAAGGGGGGCTAGCGGGATGAATGAGCAGTTCTTC

len: 13
j_gene: TRBJ1-2
abundance: .
d_gene: .
v_gene: TRBV29-1
CDR3aa: CSVEDQGSYGYTF
CDR3nt: TGCAGCGTTGAAGATCAGGGATCCTATGGCTACACCTTC

len: 16
j_gene: TRBJ2-3
abundance: .
d_gene: TRBD1
v_gene: TRBV9
CDR3aa: CASSARPGQGTDTQYF
CDR3nt: TGTGCCAGCAGCGCCCGTCCGGGACAGGGCACAGATACGCAGTATTTT

len: 15
j_gene: TRBJ2-3
abundance: .
d_gene: .
v_gene: TRBV3-1/TRBV3-2
CDR3aa: CASSQQGVSTDTQYF
CDR3nt: TGTGCCAGCAGCCAACAAGGGGTTAGCACAGATACGCAGTATTTT

len: 15
j_gene: TRBJ2-1
abundance: .
d_gene: TRBD2
v_gene: TRBV10-3
CDR3aa: CAISDIKGLGNEQFF
CDR3nt: TGTGCCATCAGTGATATAAAGGGACTAGGGAATGAGCAGTTCTTC

len: 16
j_gene: TRBJ2-7
abundance: .
d_gene: .
v_gene: TRBV28
CDR3aa: CASSLGGDISSYEQYF
CDR3nt: TGTGCCAGCAGTTTGGGTGGGGACATTAGCTCCTACGAGCAGTACTTC